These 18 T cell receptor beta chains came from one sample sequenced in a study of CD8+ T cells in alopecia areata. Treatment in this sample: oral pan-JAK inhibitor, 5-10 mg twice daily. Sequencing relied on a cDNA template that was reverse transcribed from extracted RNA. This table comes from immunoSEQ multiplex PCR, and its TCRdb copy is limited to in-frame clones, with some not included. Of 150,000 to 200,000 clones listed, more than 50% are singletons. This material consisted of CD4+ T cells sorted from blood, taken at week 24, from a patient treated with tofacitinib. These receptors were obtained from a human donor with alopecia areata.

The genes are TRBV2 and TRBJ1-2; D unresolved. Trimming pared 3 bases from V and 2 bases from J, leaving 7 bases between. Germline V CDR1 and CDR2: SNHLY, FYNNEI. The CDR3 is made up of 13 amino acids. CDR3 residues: CASSERTNYGYTF. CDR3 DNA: TGTGCCAGCAGTGAGCGGACGAACTATGGCTACACCTTC.

CDR3 protein: CAWSVSIETQYF. The CDR3 bases are TGTGCCTGGAGTGTTAGCATCGAGACCCAGTACTTC. This chain joins TRBV30 and TRBJ2-5, with D uncertain. Trimming took off 0 bases at V and 5 bases at J, with 7 bases between the two ends. This CDR3 has 12 amino acids. CDR1 GTSNPN and CDR2 SVGIG come from the germline V gene (reference sequence).

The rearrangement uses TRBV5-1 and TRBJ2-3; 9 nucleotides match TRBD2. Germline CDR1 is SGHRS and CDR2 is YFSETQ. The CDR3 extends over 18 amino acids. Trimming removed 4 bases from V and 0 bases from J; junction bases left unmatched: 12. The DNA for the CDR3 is TGCGCCAGCAGCAAGGCGGCTAGCGGGGTTCCTAGCACAGATACGCAGTATTTT. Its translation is CASSKAASGVPSTDTQYF. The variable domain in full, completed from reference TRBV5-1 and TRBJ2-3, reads KAGVTQTPRYLIKTRGQQVTLSCSPISGHRSVSWYQQTPGQGLQFLFEYFSETQRNKGNFPGRFSGRQFSNSRSEMNVSTLELGDSALYLCASSKAASGVPSTDTQYFGPGTRLTVL.

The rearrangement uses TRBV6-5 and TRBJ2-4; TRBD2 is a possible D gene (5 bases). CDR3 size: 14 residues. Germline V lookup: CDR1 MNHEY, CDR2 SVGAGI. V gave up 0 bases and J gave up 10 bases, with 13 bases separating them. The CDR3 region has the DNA TGTGCCAGCAGTTACTCCAAGCACAGAGGGATTCAGTACTTC. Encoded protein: CASSYSKHRGIQYF.

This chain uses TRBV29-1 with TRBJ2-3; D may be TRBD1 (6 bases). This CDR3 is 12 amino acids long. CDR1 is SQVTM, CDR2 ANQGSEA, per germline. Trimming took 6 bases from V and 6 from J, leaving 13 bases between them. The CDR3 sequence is CSVEGETDTQYF. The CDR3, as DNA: TGCAGCGTAGAGGGGGAGACGGATACGCAGTATTTT.

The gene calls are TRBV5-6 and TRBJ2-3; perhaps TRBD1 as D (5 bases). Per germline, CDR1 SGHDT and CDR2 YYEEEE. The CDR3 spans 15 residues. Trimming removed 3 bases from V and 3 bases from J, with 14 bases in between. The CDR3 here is CASSSRGLGTDTQYF. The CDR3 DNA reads TGTGCCAGCAGCTCTAGGGGTCTCGGGACAGATACGCAGTATTTT.

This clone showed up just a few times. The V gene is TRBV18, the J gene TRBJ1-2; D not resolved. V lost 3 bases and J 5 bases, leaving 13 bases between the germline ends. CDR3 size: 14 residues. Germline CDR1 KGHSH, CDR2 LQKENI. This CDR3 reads CASSPQTDGYGYTF. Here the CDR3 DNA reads TGTGCCAGCTCACCCCAGACGGACGGATATGGCTACACCTTC.

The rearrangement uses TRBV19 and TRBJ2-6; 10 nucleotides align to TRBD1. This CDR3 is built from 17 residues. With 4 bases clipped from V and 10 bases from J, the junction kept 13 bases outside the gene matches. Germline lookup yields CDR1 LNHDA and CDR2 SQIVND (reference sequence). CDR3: CASSTVTRDRGLNVLTF. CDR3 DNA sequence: TGTGCCAGTAGTACCGTGACCCGGGACAGGGGCTTGAACGTCCTGACTTTC.

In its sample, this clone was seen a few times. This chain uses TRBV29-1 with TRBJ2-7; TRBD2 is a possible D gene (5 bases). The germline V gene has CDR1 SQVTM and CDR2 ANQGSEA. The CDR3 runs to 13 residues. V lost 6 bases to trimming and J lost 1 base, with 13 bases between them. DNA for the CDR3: TGCAGCGTCCGAGGGCTGGGGTCCTACGAGCAGTACTTC. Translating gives CSVRGLGSYEQYF.

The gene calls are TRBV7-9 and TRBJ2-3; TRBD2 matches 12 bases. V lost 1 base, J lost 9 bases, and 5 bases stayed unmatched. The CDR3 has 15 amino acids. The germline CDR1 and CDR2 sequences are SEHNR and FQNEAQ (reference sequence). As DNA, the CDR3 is TGTGCCAGCAGCTTAGACCCGACTAGCGGGGGAACGCAGTATTTT. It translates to CASSLDPTSGGTQYF.

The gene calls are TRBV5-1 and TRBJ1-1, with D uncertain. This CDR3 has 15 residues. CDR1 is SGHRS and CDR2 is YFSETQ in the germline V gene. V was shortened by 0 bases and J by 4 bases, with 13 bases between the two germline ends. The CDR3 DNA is TGCGCCAGCAGCTTGGACCCCGCATGGACCACTGAAGCTTTCTTT. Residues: CASSLDPAWTTEAFF. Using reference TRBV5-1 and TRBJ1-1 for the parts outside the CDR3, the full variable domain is KAGVTQTPRYLIKTRGQQVTLSCSPISGHRSVSWYQQTPGQGLQFLFEYFSETQRNKGNFPGRFSGRQFSNSRSEMNVSTLELGDSALYLCASSLDPAWTTEAFFGQGTRLTVV.

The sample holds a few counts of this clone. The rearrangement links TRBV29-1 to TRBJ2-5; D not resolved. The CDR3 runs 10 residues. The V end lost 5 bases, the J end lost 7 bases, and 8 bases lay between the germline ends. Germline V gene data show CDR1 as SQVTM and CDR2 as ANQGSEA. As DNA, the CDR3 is TGCAGCGTTAGAGTACGGACCCAGTACTTC. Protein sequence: CSVRVRTQYF.

The CDR3 reads CAWNPYRGNEQFF. Written as DNA, the CDR3 is TGTGCCTGGAATCCTTATCGGGGGAATGAGCAGTTCTTC. The chain has TRBV30 and TRBJ2-1; TRBD2 might be the D (6 bases). The CDR3 extends over 13 amino acids. Germline CDR1 and CDR2: GTSNPN and SVGIG (reference sequence). The V gene lost 4 bases and the J gene lost 7 bases, with 14 bases spanning the gap. Based on the CDR3 plus reference TRBV30 and TRBJ2-1, the full variable domain is SQTIHQWPATLVQPVGSPLSLECTVEGTSNPNLYWYRQAAGRGLQLLFYSVGIGQISSEVPQNLSASRPQDRQFILSSKKLLLSDSGFYLCAWNPYRGNEQFFGPGTRLTVL.

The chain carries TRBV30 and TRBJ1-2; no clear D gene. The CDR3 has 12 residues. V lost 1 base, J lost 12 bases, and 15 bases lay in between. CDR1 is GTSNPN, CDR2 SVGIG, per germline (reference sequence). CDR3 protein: CAWSAGQSSHTF. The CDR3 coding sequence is TGTGCCTGGAGTGCGGGCCAGTCTAGTCACACCTTC. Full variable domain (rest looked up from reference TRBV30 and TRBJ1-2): SQTIHQWPATLVQPVGSPLSLECTVEGTSNPNLYWYRQAAGRGLQLLFYSVGIGQISSEVPQNLSASRPQDRQFILSSKKLLLSDSGFYLCAWSAGQSSHTFGSGTRLTVV.

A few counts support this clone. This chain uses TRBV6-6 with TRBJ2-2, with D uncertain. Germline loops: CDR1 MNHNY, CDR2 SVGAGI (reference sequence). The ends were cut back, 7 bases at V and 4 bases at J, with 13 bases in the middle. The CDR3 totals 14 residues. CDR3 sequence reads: CASNDGRITGELFF. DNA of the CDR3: TGTGCCAGCAACGATGGACGGATCACCGGGGAGCTGTTTTTT.

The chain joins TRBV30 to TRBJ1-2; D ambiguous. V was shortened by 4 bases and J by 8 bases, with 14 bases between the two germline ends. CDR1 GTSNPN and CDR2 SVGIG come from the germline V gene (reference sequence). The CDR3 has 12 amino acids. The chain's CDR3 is CAWNPGLRGYTF. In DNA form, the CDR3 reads TGTGCCTGGAACCCCGGACTAAGGGGCTACACCTTC.

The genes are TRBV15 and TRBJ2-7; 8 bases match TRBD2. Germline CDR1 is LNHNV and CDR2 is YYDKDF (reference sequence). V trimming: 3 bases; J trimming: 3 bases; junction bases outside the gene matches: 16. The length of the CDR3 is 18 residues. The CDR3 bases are TGTGCCACCAGCAGCTCTGCCGGGGGGGTTCCCCCGTTCTACGAGCAGTACTTC. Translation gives CATSSSAGGVPPFYEQYF. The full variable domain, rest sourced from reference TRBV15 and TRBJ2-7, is DAMVIQNPRYQVTQFGKPVTLSCSQTLNHNVMYWYQQKSSQAPKLLFHYYDKDFNNEADTPDNFQSRRPNTSFCFLDIRSPGLGDTAMYLCATSSSAGGVPPFYEQYFGPGTRLTVT.

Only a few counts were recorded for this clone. CDR3 loop: CASSFPTGELFF. CDR3 in DNA: TGTGCCAGCAGCTTCCCCACCGGGGAGCTGTTTTTT. The chain is built from TRBV7-2 and TRBJ2-2; D gene unclear. CDR3 length equals 12 residues. V dropped 3 bases and J dropped 4 bases, with 3 bases sitting between them. Germline V CDR1 and CDR2: SGHTA, FQGNSA.